The 32 T cell receptor beta chains below were found in one sample sequenced in a study of vaccination effects on CD4 cells after COVID-19. Peptide-pool stimulation followed by sequencing identified expanded antigen-specific CD4+ clonotypes in the ViraFEST assay. Having been cultured for around ten days, the cells underwent CD4+ T cell isolation. Nucleocapsid antibodies were negative in the vaccine recipients, who had never had SARS-CoV-2 infection. No antigens are known for them. The repertoire was sequenced with immunoSEQ multiplex PCR; TCRdb's copy has only in-frame clones and lacks some. The table lists tens of thousands of clones, roughly 74% of them singletons. The source material was CD4+ T cells from PBMCs cultured with HCoV-NL63 spike peptides, sampled before COVID-19 vaccination. The source of these receptors is a human donor who received a COVID-19 vaccine.

The chain is built from TRBV7-2 and TRBJ1-1; no clear D gene. Germline-derived CDR1 and CDR2 are SGHTA and FQGNSA. The CDR3 runs 12 residues. The germline V and J ends were trimmed by 3 bases and 2 bases, with 4 bases remaining between them. CDR3 sequence: CASSFLNTEAFF. The CDR3 region has the DNA TGTGCCAGCAGCTTTTTAAACACTGAAGCTTTCTTT.

The chain employs TRBV4-2 and TRBJ2-5; 10 bases agree with TRBD2. The CDR3 extends over 16 amino acids. Trimming at V came to 4 bases and at J to 0 bases, leaving 5 bases not matched to a gene. CDR1 LGHNA and CDR2 YNFKEQ come from the germline V gene. The CDR3 sequence is CASSPRTSGNQETQYF. In DNA, the CDR3 is TGTGCCAGCAGCCCTCGGACTAGCGGTAACCAAGAGACCCAGTACTTC.

This clone was picked up a small number of times. The chain is built from TRBV3-1 (or the pseudogene TRBV3-2) and TRBJ1-5; TRBD1 agrees at 7 bases. CDR3 length: 16 amino acids. Per the germline V gene, CDR1 is LGHDT and CDR2 is YNNKEL (reference sequence). J was trimmed by 2 bases and V by 2 bases; bases with no gene match: 6. This chain's CDR3 is CASSQHTGARNQPQHF. The CDR3 DNA reads as TGTGCCAGCAGCCAACATACAGGGGCTCGCAATCAGCCCCAGCATTTT.

The V call is TRBV6-6, the J call TRBJ2-3, with a possible D match to TRBD1 (6 bases). There are 14 residues in the CDR3. Deletions cut 0 bases from V and 5 bases from J, with 9 bases between. Germline CDR1 MNHNY, CDR2 SVGAGI (reference sequence). CDR3 loop: CASSYSRGGDTQYF. The CDR3 DNA follows: TGTGCCAGCAGTTACTCGAGAGGGGGAGATACGCAGTATTTT.

The sample holds a few counts of this clone. The chain couples TRBV3-1 (or the pseudogene TRBV3-2) to TRBJ1-2; weak D call: TRBD1 (6 bases). Trimming stripped 6 bases from V and 4 bases from J, with 15 bases between. The CDR3 spans 14 residues. The germline V gene has CDR1 LGHDT and CDR2 YNNKEL (reference sequence). CDR3 sequence: CASSLTGGFYGYTF. Written as DNA, the CDR3 is TGTGCCAGCAGTCTGACAGGTGGATTCTATGGCTACACCTTC.

This chain uses TRBV4-1 with TRBJ2-5, with TRBD1 matching 10 bases. The CDR3 contains 16 residues. V dropped 0 bases and J dropped 5; count of bases not matched to a gene: 6. The germline V gene encodes CDR1 MGHRA and CDR2 YSYEKL. The CDR3 protein is CASSQERTGGKETQYF. The CDR3 bases are TGCGCCAGCAGCCAAGAAAGGACAGGGGGTAAGGAGACCCAGTACTTC.

The chain carries TRBV29-1 and TRBJ2-1; a possible D gene is TRBD2 (5 bases). Trimming cost V 4 bases and J 3 bases, with 13 bases left between them. The CDR3 spans 14 residues. Germline V gene lookup returns CDR1 SQVTM and CDR2 ANQGSEA. Here the CDR3 DNA reads TGCAGCGTTGCCTCCAAAGAGGGCTACAATGAGCAGTTCTTC. It yields the protein CSVASKEGYNEQFF.

The rearrangement uses TRBV12-3 or TRBV12-4 and TRBJ1-1, with 7 positions matching TRBD1. After removal of 5 bases from V and 5 bases from J, the junction contained 5 bases not matched to a gene. The CDR3 sequence is 13 residues long. In DNA form, the CDR3 reads TGTGCCAGCAGTAGACAGGGTCAAACTGAAGCTTTCTTT. This sequence encodes CASSRQGQTEAFF.

The V call is TRBV5-4, the J call TRBJ2-1; D is uncertain. Germline assignment: CDR1 SGHNT and CDR2 YYREEE (reference sequence). V lost 3 bases and J lost 0, with 16 bases in between. The CDR3 loop spans 17 amino acids. The CDR3 nucleotides are TGTGCCAGCAGCTCTGGCCATATAACCCTCTCCTACAATGAGCAGTTCTTC. This gives the protein CASSSGHITLSYNEQFF. Together with reference TRBV5-4 and TRBJ2-1, the CDR3 gives the full variable domain: ETGVTQSPTHLIKTRGQQVTLRCSSQSGHNTVSWYQQALGQGPQFIFQYYREEENGRGNFPPRFSGLQFPNYSSELNVNALELDDSALYLCASSSGHITLSYNEQFFGPGTRLTVL.

V is TRBV7-9 and J is TRBJ1-1, with TRBD1 matching 12 bases. Losses at the gene ends were 1 base for V and 4 bases for J; bases not matched to a gene: 7. This CDR3 comprises 17 residues. The germline CDR1 and CDR2 sequences are SEHNR and FQNEAQ (reference sequence). Here the CDR3 reads CASSLDWGQGAGTEAFF. The CDR3 region has the DNA TGTGCCAGCAGCTTAGATTGGGGACAGGGGGCTGGCACTGAAGCTTTCTTT.

This CDR3 reads CASSDPRTEAFF. CDR3 nucleotide sequence: TGTGCCAGCAGTGACCCACGGACTGAAGCTTTCTTT. The rearrangement links TRBV25-1 to TRBJ1-1; D unclear. The CDR3 is 12 amino acids. CDR1 and CDR2 from the germline V gene are MGHDK and SYGVNS. Trimming took 3 bases from V and 5 from J, leaving 7 bases between them.

The CDR3 nucleotides are TGTGCCAGCAGTTACGTGAGGAACACCGGGGAGCTGTTTTTT. Residues: CASSYVRNTGELFF. The chain is built from TRBV6-5 and TRBJ2-2; the D is unclear. Trimming took off 2 bases at V and 1 base at J, with 5 bases between the two ends. Looked up from germline, CDR1 is MNHEY and CDR2 is SVGAGI. The CDR3 is 14 residues long.

The CDR3 region has the DNA TGTGCCAGCAGTTTATCTGACAGGGTGGACTATGGCTACACCTTC. It translates to CASSLSDRVDYGYTF. V gene TRBV28 combines with J gene TRBJ1-2, with 7 bases lining up with TRBD1. The length of the CDR3 is 15 residues. V lost 1 base, J lost 3 bases, and 5 bases stayed unmatched. The V gene's germline CDR1 is MDHEN and CDR2 SYDVKM.

The chain recombines TRBV6-5 with TRBJ1-5, with D perhaps matching TRBD1 (5 bases). The V gene lost 6 bases and the J gene lost 6 bases, with 18 bases spanning the gap. The V gene's germline CDR1 is MNHEY and CDR2 SVGAGI. This CDR3 contains 15 residues. The CDR3 reads CASRETQGGRQPQHF. The CDR3 coding sequence is TGTGCCAGCAGAGAGACTCAGGGCGGGCGTCAGCCCCAGCATTTT.

The chain links TRBV5-1 to TRBJ2-3, with 8 bases matching TRBD2. The CDR3 covers 19 residues. J gave up 4 bases and V 1 base, and 17 bases lay outside the gene matches. The V gene's germline CDR1 is SGHRS and CDR2 YFSETQ. CDR3 nucleotide sequence: TGCGCCAGCAGCTTGAAGCCCCCTGCGGGGGGTGTTTTGGCAGATACGCAGTATTTT. This translates into CASSLKPPAGGVLADTQYF.

CDR3 coding DNA: TGTGCCAGTAGTATCGAGATCCAGGGGGCCTCTAATGAAAAACTGTTTTTT. It encodes CASSIEIQGASNEKLFF. This chain joins TRBV19 and TRBJ1-4, with TRBD1 identical over 8 bases. The germline V gene has CDR1 LNHDA and CDR2 SQIVND (reference sequence). The V gene end was trimmed by 3 bases and the J gene end by 3 bases; junction bases not matched to a gene: 9. CDR3 size: 17 residues.

The chain carries TRBV18 and TRBJ2-3; D unresolved. V gave up 6 bases and J gave up 5 bases, with 12 bases separating them. Germline V gene data show CDR1 as KGHSH and CDR2 as LQKENI. This CDR3 contains 13 residues. The CDR3 here is CASSPPMEDTQYF. CDR3 nucleotides: TGTGCCAGCTCTCCCCCGATGGAAGATACGCAGTATTTT.

This sequence joins TRBV9 and TRBJ1-1, with a weak D call TRBD1 (6 bases). CDR3 length: 15 amino acids. V gave up 4 bases and J gave up 0 bases, with 13 bases separating them. Germline V CDR1 and CDR2: SGDLS, YYNGEE. CDR3 protein: CASSSQGNLNTEAFF. In nucleotides, the CDR3 is TGTGCCAGCAGCTCACAGGGTAATCTGAACACTGAAGCTTTCTTT.

The chain has TRBV5-8 and TRBJ2-3, with D possibly matching TRBD1 (6 bases). Germline CDR1 SGHTS, CDR2 YDEGEE. The CDR3 totals 14 residues. Deletions cut 1 base from V and 0 bases from J, with 6 bases between. Written as DNA, the CDR3 is TGTGCCAGCAGCTTGCAGGGGAGCACAGATACGCAGTATTTT. Amino acids: CASSLQGSTDTQYF.

The V and J genes are TRBV4-1 and TRBJ2-2, with TRBD2 as a possible D gene (7 bases). V was cut by 3 bases and J by 5 bases, with 13 bases left in between. The CDR3 sequence is 15 residues long. CDR1 and CDR2 (germline): MGHRA, YSYEKL. The CDR3 coding sequence is TGCGCCAGCAGCCAGGCGGCGGGGGCGACCGGGGAGCTGTTTTTT. Translation gives CASSQAAGATGELFF.

This clone was seen more than once but under ten times. The rearrangement uses TRBV7-8 and TRBJ1-5; D call uncertain. The CDR3 totals 16 residues. Germline CDR1 and CDR2: SGHVS and FQNEAQ. V was shortened by 5 bases and J by 6 bases, with 20 bases between the two germline ends. The CDR3 protein is CASSVRAAIMGQPQHF. DNA for the CDR3: TGTGCCAGCAGCGTGCGGGCTGCCATTATGGGTCAGCCCCAGCATTTT.

V is TRBV19 and J is TRBJ2-3, with TRBD2 as a possible D gene (7 bases). Per germline, CDR1 LNHDA and CDR2 SQIVND (reference sequence). There are 15 residues in the CDR3. The ends were cut back, 6 bases at V and 2 bases at J, with 15 bases in the middle. CDR3 region: CASRNTRGATDTQYF. CDR3 DNA sequence: TGTGCCAGTAGGAACACTCGGGGGGCCACAGATACGCAGTATTTT.

The gene calls are TRBV3-1 (or the pseudogene TRBV3-2) and TRBJ1-5; possibly TRBD1 for D (5 bases). Trimming took 4 bases from V and 4 from J, leaving 8 bases between them. The CDR3 runs to 13 residues. Germline V gives CDR1 LGHDT, CDR2 YNNKEL (reference sequence). CDR3 protein: CASSRQGNQPQHF. In DNA, the CDR3 is TGTGCCAGCAGCCGCCAGGGAAATCAGCCCCAGCATTTT.

In this sample, this clone turned up a few times. This chain links TRBV5-4 with TRBJ1-1; D is uncertain. Germline CDR1 is SGHNT and CDR2 is YYREEE (reference sequence). V dropped 0 bases and J dropped 1 base, with 10 bases sitting between them. The CDR3 has 15 amino acids. The CDR3 DNA sequence: TGTGCCAGCAGCTTGGTGCCGGCCGCGAACACTGAAGCTTTCTTT. It is translated as CASSLVPAANTEAFF.

This clone was counted only a few times. V and J are TRBV4-1 and TRBJ2-1; 9 bases match TRBD1. CDR1 MGHRA and CDR2 YSYEKL come from the germline V gene. The CDR3 consists of 15 residues. V dropped 2 bases and J dropped 10; count of bases not matched to a gene: 9. The CDR3 reads CASSQTGQGIGEQFF. The CDR3 region has the DNA TGCGCCAGCAGCCAAACGGGACAGGGTATCGGCGAGCAGTTCTTC.

The rearrangement joins TRBV7-2 to TRBJ2-7; TRBD2 might be the D (6 bases). CDR1 is SGHTA and CDR2 is FQGNSA in the germline V gene. V lost 2 bases and J 2 bases, leaving 13 bases between the germline ends. This CDR3 has 15 amino acids. The DNA for the CDR3 is TGTGCCAGCAGCTTATGGCGGGGAAGCGCCTACGAGCAGTACGTC. Protein sequence: CASSLWRGSAYEQYV.

The V and J genes are TRBV10-1 and TRBJ1-6, with D tentatively TRBD1 (6 bases). Germline CDR1 and CDR2: WNHNN and SYGVQD (reference sequence). Between the trimmed V and J ends, which lost 7 bases and 0 bases, there was a span of 37 bases. This CDR3 has 24 amino acids. CDR3 nucleotide sequence: TGCGCCAGCACCCAGACTGCAAACCAGAAGTACAGAGGGGGTCCGAGCTCCTATAATTCACCCCTCCACTTT. Amino acid sequence: CASTQTANQKYRGGPSSYNSPLHF.

This clone was found a few times. A junction end diverges from the germline sequence, so it may reflect a read error. The CDR3 region is CASSQPDRGRAF. The CDR3 DNA reads TGTGCCAGCAGCCAACCCGACAGGGGGCGAGCCTTT. The chain recombines TRBV3-1 (or the pseudogene TRBV3-2) with TRBJ1-1; 10 bases align to TRBD1. The CDR3 has 12 amino acids. CDR1 and CDR2 (germline): LGHDT, YNNKEL (reference sequence).

V usage is TRBV30 and J usage is TRBJ2-3, with TRBD2 matching 8 bases. This CDR3 contains 15 residues. The V segment lost 4 bases and the J segment 3 bases; nucleotides outside the gene matches: 9. The germline gives CDR1 GTSNPN, CDR2 SVGIG (reference sequence). CDR3 loop: CAWKKKGGGTDTQYF. CDR3 coding DNA: TGTGCCTGGAAAAAAAAGGGCGGGGGGACAGATACGCAGTATTTT.

The gene calls are TRBV4-1 and TRBJ1-2; 8 positions match TRBD1. CDR1 and CDR2 (germline): MGHRA, YSYEKL. The V gene end was trimmed by 0 bases and the J gene end by 5 bases; junction bases not matched to a gene: 11. This CDR3 has 17 amino acids. CDR3 residues: CASSQDGGQGRTYGYTF. The CDR3 bases are TGCGCCAGCAGCCAAGATGGAGGACAGGGCCGTACATATGGCTACACCTTC.

The chain uses TRBV7-8 and TRBJ2-7; D tentatively fits TRBD1 or TRBD2 (5 bases each). The CDR3 totals 15 residues. V was clipped by 1 base and J by 0 bases, with 10 bases between them. Germline V gene lookup returns CDR1 SGHVS and CDR2 FQNEAQ. The chain's CDR3 is CASSLVPGSSYEQYV. The DNA for the CDR3 is TGTGCCAGCAGCTTAGTCCCAGGGAGCTCCTACGAGCAGTACGTC.

This clone is judged medium-sized (0.01 to 0.1%). The gene calls are TRBV18 and TRBJ1-5, with unresolved D. CDR1 and CDR2 (germline): KGHSH, LQKENI. The CDR3 contains 15 residues. Trimming removed 6 bases from V and 0 bases from J, with 12 bases in between. This CDR3 reads CASSRGSNSNQPQHF. CDR3 DNA sequence: TGTGCCAGCTCTCGCGGCAGCAATAGCAATCAGCCCCAGCATTTT.